The rows below give T cell receptor beta chains drawn from one sample of a study of T-cell reconstitution after alpha-beta-depleted transplantation in children. Each CDR3 protein is one row after TCRdb ran MiXCR on the PCR reads. In the table there are about 610,000 distinct CDR3 sequences, approximately 10% of which are singletons. This material consisted of PBMCs from the stem cell graft donor, taken from the stem cell graft. The receptors stem from a human donor who donated a stem cell graft to a child with acute myeloid leukemia. The CDR3 runs from the conserved cysteine through the conserved F or W. A D gene is named only where the DNA matches it firmly. Clone size is stated in some rows and not others, as once, few, many or a class when expanded.

CDR3 protein,CDR3 DNA,V gene,D gene,J gene,clone size
CASSSLSGRAYNEQFF,TGTGCCAGCAGCTCACTTAGCGGGAGGGCCTACAATGAGCAGTTCTTC,TRBV11-2,TRBD2,TRBJ2-1,-
CASSFDPSETQYF,TGTGCCAGCAGCTTTGACCCCTCCGAGACCCAGTACTTC,TRBV7-3,-,TRBJ2-5,few
CSARENRDYVYEQYF,TGCAGTGCTAGAGAGAACCGGGACTATGTCTACGAGCAGTACTTC,TRBV20-1,TRBD2,TRBJ2-7,-
CVPGNDGHEQFF,TGTGTGCCGGGCAACGACGGGCATGAGCAGTTCTTC,TRBV28,-,TRBJ2-1,few
CASSLGPQSGTYTYEQYF,TGTGCCAGCAGCTTAGGTCCCCAATCCGGGACGTACACCTACGAGCAGTACTTC,TRBV7-8,-,TRBJ2-7,-
CSARIIYNEQFF,TGCAGTGCCCGGATCATTTACAATGAGCAGTTCTTC,TRBV20-1,-,TRBJ2-1,few
CASSFGTLGSEQYF,TGCGCCAGCTCCTTCGGGACCCTGGGATCCGAGCAGTACTTC,TRBV5-1,-,TRBJ2-7,many
CASSSDRGAETQYF,TGTGCTAGCAGCTCTGACAGGGGCGCCGAGACCCAGTACTTC,TRBV7-7,TRBD1,TRBJ2-5,few
CATSGGASGSKTDTQYF,TGTGCCACCAGTGGAGGGGCTAGCGGGAGTAAGACAGATACGCAGTATTTT,TRBV24-1,TRBD2,TRBJ2-3,many
CSVASRRGGTLAIEQFF,TGCAGCGTTGCCTCAAGGCGGGGAGGAACATTGGCCATCGAGCAGTTCTTC,TRBV29-1,-,TRBJ2-1,-
CSVGGRQANYGYTF,TGCAGCGTTGGAGGGCGACAGGCCAACTATGGCTACACCTTC,TRBV29-1,-,TRBJ1-2,few
CASTATGVGSNEQFF,TGTGCCAGCACAGCAACGGGGGTCGGAAGCAATGAGCAGTTCTTC,TRBV12-3/TRBV12-4,-,TRBJ2-1,many
CASSQGLSAGQETQYF,TGCGCCAGCAGCCAAGGACTGAGCGCGGGGCAAGAGACCCAGTACTTC,TRBV4-3,-,TRBJ2-5,-
CASSAAGTSNTGELFF,TGTGCCAGCAGCGCAGCCGGGACATCGAACACCGGGGAGCTGTTTTTT,TRBV9,-,TRBJ2-2,many
CASSVLAGGLKTQYF,TGTGCCAGCAGTGTCCTAGCGGGAGGGTTGAAGACCCAGTACTTC,TRBV28,TRBD2,TRBJ2-5,many
CASSFGRLSSYNEQFF,TGTGCCAGCAGTTTCGGCCGACTCAGCTCCTACAATGAGCAGTTCTTC,TRBV27,-,TRBJ2-1,few
CASSQMGSQPQHF,TGTGCCAGCAGCCAAATGGGAAGCCAGCCCCAGCATTTT,TRBV3-1,-,TRBJ1-5,-
CASSLIQGFNGNEQFF,TGTGCCAGCAGCTTGATACAGGGCTTTAATGGGAATGAGCAGTTCTTC,TRBV7-2,-,TRBJ2-1,few
CASHSDGSSYNEQFF,TGTGCCAGCCACTCCGATGGGAGCTCCTACAATGAGCAGTTCTTC,TRBV4-2,-,TRBJ2-1,-
CASKNPGLASTGELFF,TGTGCCAGCAAAAATCCGGGACTAGCGTCGACCGGGGAGCTGTTTTTT,TRBV12-3/TRBV12-4,TRBD2,TRBJ2-2,many
CASSQDGLSSTDTQYF,TGCGCCAGCAGCCAAGATGGGCTTTCTAGCACAGATACGCAGTATTTT,TRBV4-3,-,TRBJ2-3,-
CASSLLAAVDTQYF,TGTGCCAGCAGCTTACTAGCGGCCGTTGATACGCAGTATTTT,TRBV7-9,TRBD2,TRBJ2-3,few
CASSARARDTQYF,TGTGCCAGCAGCGCGAGGGCTCGGGATACGCAGTATTTT,TRBV5-8,-,TRBJ2-3,many